One sample yielded the 18 T cell receptor beta chains listed below, sequenced in a study of blood T cells in healthy people across ages. With a J-beta primer mix and a sample-barcoded 5' primer, a second PCR ran about 7 to 12 cycles. Each CDR3 protein gets one entry after TCRdb re-called the 5' RACE reads with MiXCR. The top ten hold 9.4% of the sample, which has approximately 760,000 distinct CDR3 sequences, around 25% seen once. The same specimen was also included in a second study, on T cells of mothers and their children.

The sequencing input was blood. These receptors all come from a boy between 10 and 17 years old in good health.

The chain couples TRBV7-9 to TRBJ1-1; D unresolved. The CDR3 runs to 14 residues. V lost 0 bases and J lost 3, with 8 bases in between. CDR1 SEHNR and CDR2 FQNEAQ come from the germline V gene (reference sequence). The CDR3 loop is CASSLAGEDTEAFF. CDR3 nucleotide sequence: TGTGCCAGCAGCTTAGCCGGGGAGGACACTGAAGCTTTCTTT.

J is TRBJ2-1 and V is TRBV12-3 or TRBV12-4; D gene unclear. The V end lost 5 bases, the J end lost 15 bases, and 17 bases lay between the germline ends. The CDR3 spans 12 residues. The CDR3 spells CASSVRAPDRFF. The CDR3 nucleotides are TGTGCCAGCAGTGTCCGGGCCCCGGACCGGTTCTTC.

The chain recombines TRBV11-1 with TRBJ2-7; 7 bases map to TRBD1. Looked up from germline, CDR1 is SGHAT and CDR2 is FQDESV (reference sequence). This CDR3 spans 14 amino acids. V lost 3 bases to trimming and J lost 2 bases; unmatched junction nucleotides: 4. CDR3 amino acids: CASSFDRVPYEQYF. The CDR3 nucleotides read TGTGCCAGCAGCTTCGACAGGGTTCCCTACGAGCAGTACTTC.

The chain uses TRBV20-1 and TRBJ2-1; D is perhaps TRBD1 (6 bases). Germline values: CDR1 DFQATT, CDR2 SNEGSKA (reference sequence). CDR3 length equals 13 residues. V dropped 0 bases and J dropped 12 bases, with 15 bases sitting between them. CDR3 protein: CSARDPGPQGQFF. CDR3 coding DNA: TGCAGTGCTAGAGATCCTGGCCCACAGGGGCAGTTCTTC.

Only a few counts were recorded for this clonotype. One end of the junction is discordant with germline, which a read error may explain. This chain joins TRBV6-6 and TRBJ1-2; D ambiguous. Per the germline V gene, CDR1 is MNHNY and CDR2 is SVGAGI (reference sequence). The length of the CDR3 is 14 residues. The CDR3 DNA reads TGTGCCAGCAGTTACTCGATGACTAACTATGGCTGCACCTTC. The encoded protein is CASSYSMTNYGCTF.

The V and J genes are TRBV6-2 or TRBV6-3 and TRBJ1-2; the D gene is possibly TRBD1 (5 bases). The germline CDR1 and CDR2 sequences are MNHEY and SVGEGT. V lost 5 bases to trimming and J lost 10 bases, with 14 bases between them. CDR3 length equals 12 residues. CDR3 nucleotides: TGTGCCAGCAGTCGACAGTTGATAGACTACACCTTC. Translation: CASSRQLIDYTF.

J is TRBJ1-2 and V is TRBV3-1; D is unresolved. Trimming pared 1 base from V and 2 bases from J, leaving 8 bases between. The CDR3 loop spans 14 amino acids. Germline assignment: CDR1 LGHDT and CDR2 YNNKEL (reference sequence). The CDR3 is CASSQGLNNYGYTF. CDR3 sequence (DNA): TGTGCCAGCAGCCAAGGTCTTAACAACTATGGCTACACCTTC.

There are a few counts of this clonotype. This chain joins TRBV24-1 and TRBJ2-1, with 9 nucleotides matching TRBD1. The CDR3 loop spans 15 amino acids. Germline CDR1 reads KGHDR; CDR2 reads SFDVKD. With 3 bases clipped from V and 3 bases from J, the junction kept 2 bases outside the gene matches. The CDR3 DNA reads as TGTGCCACCAGTGATCCGGGACAGGGCTACAATGAGCAGTTCTTC. It translates to CATSDPGQGYNEQFF.

In this sample, this clonotype turned up a few times. The V and J genes are TRBV27 and TRBJ2-5; 12 positions agree with TRBD2. The J call may be wrong; the DNA end is better matched by TRBJ2-1. CDR3 size: 15 residues. Looked up from germline, CDR1 is MNHEY and CDR2 is SMNVEV (reference sequence). CDR3 loop: CASNLLAGGFNEQFF. For the CDR3, the DNA is TGTGCCAGCAACCTTCTAGCGGGAGGGTTCAATGAGCAGTTCTTC.

This chain uses TRBV28 with TRBJ2-7, with 12 bases matching TRBD2. The CDR3 contains 14 residues. J lost 2 bases, V lost 6 bases, and 2 bases had no gene match. Germline V CDR1 and CDR2: MDHEN, SYDVKM. The CDR3 sequence: CASSGLAGTYEQYF. CDR3 coding DNA: TGTGCCAGCAGCGGACTAGCGGGAACCTACGAGCAGTACTTC.

This chain links TRBV3-1 with TRBJ2-7; 11 positions agree with TRBD1. The CDR3 loop spans 14 amino acids. The junction had 1 base not matched to a gene; V was cut back by 1 base and J by 5 bases. Germline lookup yields CDR1 LGHDT and CDR2 YNNKEL (reference sequence). CDR3 bases: TGTGCCAGCAGCCAAGGGACAGGGGGCCACGAGCAGTACTTC. This encodes CASSQGTGGHEQYF.

The V and J genes are TRBV20-1 and TRBJ2-1; no clear D gene. The ends were cut back, 5 bases at V and 3 bases at J, with 11 bases in the middle. Germline values: CDR1 DFQATT, CDR2 SNEGSKA (reference sequence). The CDR3 is 13 amino acids. CDR3 DNA sequence: TGCAGTGCTCGGACGAGTGTCTACAATGAGCAGTTCTTC. Amino acid sequence: CSARTSVYNEQFF.

This clonotype has more than one count but fewer than ten. The rearrangement links TRBV28 to TRBJ2-7; 8 nucleotides agree with TRBD2. Germline assignment: CDR1 MDHEN and CDR2 SYDVKM. The trim removed 6 bases at V and 4 bases at J, leaving 11 bases unmatched. There are 15 residues in the CDR3. In nucleotides, the CDR3 is TGTGCCAGCAGCCCCCCCCGGACTAGCTATTACGAGCAGTACTTC. This sequence encodes CASSPPRTSYYEQYF.

This clonotype was picked up a small number of times. The CDR3: CASRRETDLETQYF. The CDR3 bases are TGTGCCAGCAGGCGGGAGACGGATCTGGAGACCCAGTACTTC. The chain couples TRBV6-1 to TRBJ2-5, with 7 bases aligning to TRBD2. There are 14 residues in the CDR3. Germline values: CDR1 MNHNS, CDR2 SASEGT. After removal of 6 bases from V and 5 bases from J, the junction contained 9 bases not matched to a gene.

This clonotype was recorded a few times. This sequence joins TRBV6-2 or TRBV6-3 and TRBJ2-5, with TRBD2 as a possible D gene (6 bases). Gene TRBJ2-7 matches the end of the DNA better, so the J call may be wrong. This CDR3 is built from 14 residues. From germline, CDR1 is MNHEY and CDR2 SVGEGT. The CDR3 region has the DNA TGTGCCAGCAGTCTTCTCGGGACTTACTACGAGCAGTACTTC. Its translation is CASSLLGTYYEQYF.

The chain recombines TRBV12-3 or TRBV12-4 with TRBJ2-5; 9 positions agree with TRBD1. This CDR3 is built from 16 residues. With V trimmed by 5 bases and J by 1 base, 8 bases remained unmatched. The CDR3: CASSPLPGQGQETQYF. The CDR3, as DNA: TGTGCCAGCAGTCCCCTCCCGGGACAGGGCCAAGAGACCCAGTACTTC.

The J gene is TRBJ1-3, the V gene TRBV12-3 or TRBV12-4; D perhaps matches TRBD1 (5 bases). The CDR3 covers 15 residues. V was shortened by 3 bases and J by 7 bases, with 16 bases between the two germline ends. The CDR3 loop is CASSFMGSRGNTIYF. The CDR3 nucleotides read TGTGCCAGCAGTTTTATGGGTAGTCGGGGGAACACCATATATTTT.

This clonotype was recorded a few times. J is TRBJ1-2 and V is TRBV7-9; D call uncertain. CDR1 is SEHNR and CDR2 is FQNEAQ in the germline V gene (reference sequence). The V end was cut by 5 bases, the J end by 3 bases, with 13 bases between. The CDR3 has 14 residues. The CDR3 sequence: CASSPRQGDYGYTF. CDR3 coding DNA: TGTGCCAGCAGCCCCAGACAAGGAGACTATGGCTACACCTTC.